These 16 T cell receptor beta chains were sequenced from one sample in a study of T cell responses to AZD1222 COVID-19 vaccine (dated by TCRdb to the early 2020s). The intended sense of this specimen's time point label: baseline before first vaccination. The method was the immunoSEQ multiplex PCR assay. What TCRdb holds here is the immuneACCESS table cut down to in-frame rearrangements. Part of the clones is not present; checked against another copy, under half of the missing clones reflect an unresolved V gene, and the others are unexplained. In all, the sample holds 150,000 or so clones, and 85% to 95% of those were seen once. Of the sample, 1.5% to 2% is held by the ten largest clones. This material consisted of peripheral blood, taken on day 0 of AZD1222 vaccination. The receptors shown here come from an adult in good health.

This clone was found a few times. The J gene is TRBJ1-1, the V gene TRBV18; perhaps TRBD1 as D (5 bases). Per the germline V gene, CDR1 is KGHSH and CDR2 is LQKENI. V lost 5 bases, J lost 1 base, and 14 bases lay in between. The CDR3 covers 15 residues. The CDR3 protein is CASSTRGISNTEAFF. Here the CDR3 DNA reads TGTGCCAGCTCAACTCGGGGGATATCGAACACTGAAGCTTTCTTT.

The chain recombines TRBV2 with TRBJ1-1, with a possible D match to TRBD1 (6 bases). This CDR3 is 13 amino acids long. The germline V and J ends were trimmed by 5 bases and 10 bases, with 17 bases remaining between them. Germline assignment: CDR1 SNHLY and CDR2 FYNNEI. The CDR3 reads CASSPRTDGGAFF. The CDR3 bases are TGTGCCAGCAGTCCACGGACAGACGGGGGAGCTTTCTTT. The full variable domain, with the rest looked up from reference TRBV2 and TRBJ1-1, is EPEVTQTPSHQVTQMGQEVILRCVPISNHLYFYWYRQILGQKVEFLVSFYNNEISEKSEIFDDQFSVERPDGSNFTLKIRSTKLEDSAMYFCASSPRTDGGAFFGQGTRLTVV.

This chain joins TRBV11-3 and TRBJ2-5, with unresolved D. Trimming removed 2 bases from V and 3 bases from J, with 7 bases in between. CDR1 SGHNT and CDR2 YENEEA come from the germline V gene. The CDR3 consists of 13 residues. CDR3 nucleotide sequence: TGTGCCAGCAGCTTACACAGAGAAGAGACCCAGTACTTC. As protein: CASSLHREETQYF.

This chain connects TRBV13 to TRBJ2-3; D might be TRBD2 (6 bases). CDR1 is PRHDT and CDR2 is FYEKMQ in the germline V gene (reference sequence). The CDR3 totals 15 residues. Trimming removed 5 bases at V and 0 bases at J, with 12 bases between. The CDR3: CASSAGGSSTDTQYF. CDR3 sequence (DNA): TGTGCCAGCAGCGCCGGGGGTTCTAGCACAGATACGCAGTATTTT. The variable domain in full, completed from reference TRBV13 and TRBJ2-3, reads AAGVIQSPRHLIKEKRETATLKCYPIPRHDTVYWYQQGPGQDPQFLISFYEKMQSDKGSIPDRFSAQQFSDYHSELNMSSLELGDSALYFCASSAGGSSTDTQYFGPGTRLTVL.

The J gene is TRBJ2-5, the V gene TRBV11-3; D is unresolved. Between the trimmed V and J ends, which lost 1 base and 5 bases, there was a span of 8 bases. This CDR3 has 13 residues. CDR1 and CDR2 (germline): SGHNT, YENEEA. CDR3 protein: CASSLGLEETQYF. The CDR3 nucleotides read TGTGCCAGCAGCTTAGGTCTGGAGGAGACCCAGTACTTC.

The chain employs TRBV18 and TRBJ2-5; 11 bases map to TRBD1. CDR1 KGHSH and CDR2 LQKENI come from the germline V gene. The CDR3 totals 14 residues. V shed 8 bases and J 1 base; nucleotides not matched to a gene: 3. The DNA of the CDR3 is TGTGCCAGCCGCGGGACAGGGGGCCAAGAGACCCAGTACTTC. Translation gives CASRGTGGQETQYF.

This chain connects TRBV5-4 to TRBJ2-7; D may be TRBD1 (6 bases). Trimming took off 1 base at V and 6 bases at J, with 11 bases between the two ends. The CDR3 is made up of 13 amino acids. CDR1 is SGHNT, CDR2 YYREEE, per germline (reference sequence). CDR3 nucleotides: TGTGCCAGCAGCTTGAGGACAGCCGCCGAGCAGTACTTC. This translates into CASSLRTAAEQYF.

This chain connects TRBV3-1 (or the pseudogene TRBV3-2) to TRBJ2-2, with 8 bases identical to TRBD1. The CDR3 is made up of 15 amino acids. The germline V gene encodes CDR1 LGHDT and CDR2 YNNKEL (reference sequence). After removal of 0 bases from V and 4 bases from J, the junction contained 1 base not matched to a gene. CDR3 DNA sequence: TGTGCCAGCAGCCAAGACAGGGGGCGCACCGGGGAGCTGTTTTTT. Its protein is CASSQDRGRTGELFF.

CDR3 protein: CASSQDPDLGANSPLHF. The CDR3 DNA follows: TGTGCCAGCAGCCAAGACCCTGACCTCGGGGCTAATTCACCCCTCCACTTT. The rearrangement joins TRBV4-2 to TRBJ1-6; tentative D call: TRBD1 (5 bases). Germline CDR1 reads LGHNA; CDR2 reads YNFKEQ. The CDR3 has 17 amino acids. Trimming took 0 bases from V and 6 from J, leaving 15 bases between them.

This chain uses TRBV10-2 with TRBJ2-1; 13 nucleotides match TRBD2. Germline CDR1 reads WSHSY; CDR2 reads SAAADI. The ends lost 7 bases at V and 9 bases at J; junction bases unmatched: 9. The CDR3 contains 15 residues. CDR3 nucleotide sequence: TGCGCCAGCAATCTACTAGCGGGGGGGCTCGGTGAGCAGTTCTTC. Encoded protein: CASNLLAGGLGEQFF.

The V call is TRBV12-3 or TRBV12-4, the J call TRBJ1-1; D is perhaps TRBD1 (6 bases). The CDR3 spans 13 residues. Trimming shortened V by 3 bases and J by 3 bases, and 8 bases separated the two germline ends. DNA of the CDR3: TGTGCCAGCAGTTTCCCAGGGGACACTGAAGCTTTCTTT. It encodes CASSFPGDTEAFF.

V usage is TRBV5-4 and J usage is TRBJ2-1; 11 bases map to TRBD2. The V gene end was trimmed by 2 bases and the J gene end by 4 bases; junction bases not matched to a gene: 5. The CDR3 has 16 amino acids. Per germline, CDR1 SGHNT and CDR2 YYREEE (reference sequence). The CDR3 spells CASSFGASGRYNEQFF. Here the CDR3 DNA reads TGTGCCAGCAGCTTCGGGGCTAGCGGGAGGTACAATGAGCAGTTCTTC.

This rearrangement joins TRBV5-1 to TRBJ2-1, with 11 bases that match TRBD1. J gave up 6 bases and V 5 bases, and 7 bases lay outside the gene matches. Germline CDR1 is SGHRS and CDR2 is YFSETQ. The CDR3 is 15 residues long. The CDR3 DNA is TGCGCCAGCAGTCAACCGGGACAGGGGGGCAATGAGCAGTTCTTC. Residues: CASSQPGQGGNEQFF.

J is TRBJ2-5 and V is TRBV5-1; 10 bases are shared with TRBD1. With 0 bases clipped from V and 5 bases from J, the junction kept 4 bases outside the gene matches. The CDR3 loop spans 15 amino acids. Germline CDR1 SGHRS, CDR2 YFSETQ. The CDR3, as DNA: TGCGCCAGCAGCTTGGTAGGGACAGGGGAGGAGACCCAGTACTTC. Translated: CASSLVGTGEETQYF. The full variable domain, completed using reference TRBV5-1 and TRBJ2-5, is KAGVTQTPRYLIKTRGQQVTLSCSPISGHRSVSWYQQTPGQGLQFLFEYFSETQRNKGNFPGRFSGRQFSNSRSEMNVSTLELGDSALYLCASSLVGTGEETQYFGPGTRLLVL.

V is TRBV12-3 or TRBV12-4 and J is TRBJ1-6; maybe TRBD1 (6 bases). CDR3 length equals 13 residues. The V end lost 6 bases, the J end lost 9 bases, and 12 bases lay between the germline ends. CDR3 bases: TGTGCCAGCAGCAAACAGGGTAGTTCACCCCTCCACTTT. This gives the protein CASSKQGSSPLHF.

This clone was recorded once. This chain's CDR3 is CASSQETAPNQPQHF. In DNA, the CDR3 is TGTGCCAGCAGCCAAGAGACCGCGCCTAATCAGCCCCAGCATTTT. The V call is TRBV11-2, the J call TRBJ1-5; D is unresolved. This CDR3 spans 15 amino acids. V lost 5 bases, J lost 4 bases, and 15 bases lay in between. From germline, CDR1 is SGHAT and CDR2 FQNNGV. The full variable domain, in which reference TRBV11-2 and TRBJ1-5 provide the parts outside the CDR3, is EAGVAQSPRYKIIEKRQSVAFWCNPISGHATLYWYQQILGQGPKLLIQFQNNGVVDDSQLPKDRFSAERLKGVDSTLKIQPAKLEDSAVYLCASSQETAPNQPQHFGDGTRLSIL.